The rows below give T cell receptor beta chains drawn from one sample of a study of human T cells and chemical hapten exposure. One entry per CDR3 protein, called by TCRdb with MiXCR from the RACE reads. This table has under 200,000 distinct CDR3 sequences, around 15% appearing once. The starting material was whole blood, obtained in connection with sensitization to the hapten diphenylcyclopropenone (DPC). These receptors all come from a woman aged 25 to 39 with alopecia areata. Some clones in this sample may be carry-over from other donors' samples. Both conserved end residues are part of each CDR3. Each record gives: J gene, CDR3 length, V gene, clone size, D gene, CDR3 protein, CDR3 DNA. D genes are given only for firm matches. Only part of the rows carry a size: once, few, many, or a class if the clone is expanded.

TRBJ2-2 12 TRBV20-1 NA NA CSAGGGTGELFF TGCAGTGCGGGAGGAGGCACCGGGGAGCTGTTTTTT
TRBJ1-4 17 TRBV4-3 many NA CASSQARGALGNEKLFF TGCGCCAGCAGCCAAGCCCGTGGGGCCCTCGGGAATGAAAAACTGTTTTTT
TRBJ2-1 13 TRBV7-2 many NA CASSTHRVNEQFF TGTGCCAGCAGCACTCACAGAGTCAATGAGCAGTTCTTC
TRBJ2-1 14 TRBV11-3 few TRBD2 CASSLLAGVNEQFF TGTGCCAGCAGCTTACTAGCGGGGGTTAATGAGCAGTTCTTC
TRBJ2-7 14 TRBV18 NA NA CASSRTQGFDEQYF TGTGCCAGCTCGAGGACGCAGGGTTTCGACGAGCAGTACTTC
TRBJ1-2 12 TRBV20-1 few NA CSARQANYGYTF TGCAGTGCTAGACAGGCTAACTATGGCTACACCTTC
TRBJ2-1 14 TRBV6-2/TRBV6-3 many NA CASSYSTRGSEQFF TGTGCCAGCAGTTACTCCACCCGGGGGAGTGAGCAGTTCTTC
TRBJ1-4 14 TRBV28 NA TRBD1 CASGTGGGGEKLFF TGTGCCAGCGGGACAGGGGGCGGTGGTGAAAAACTGTTTTTT
TRBJ1-4 13 TRBV29-1 NA NA CSVVVVRGEKLFF TGCAGCGTTGTGGTCGTACGTGGTGAAAAACTGTTTTTT
TRBJ1-5 15 TRBV6-6 many NA CAVRSGQVLNQPQHF TGTGCCGTCCGCTCGGGGCAGGTCCTCAATCAGCCCCAGCATTTT
TRBJ2-1 14 TRBV20-1 few NA CSARGGSSYNEQFF TGCAGTGCTAGAGGGGGTTCTAGCTACAATGAGCAGTTCTTC
TRBJ2-1 21 TRBV14 few NA CASSQDRSSPRRNWYNNEQFF TGTGCCAGCAGCCAAGACCGGTCTAGCCCGCGGCGCAATTGGTATAACAATGAGCAGTTCTTC
TRBJ1-2 13 TRBV3-1 NA TRBD1 CASTPGQGYGYTF TGTGCCAGCACGCCCGGACAGGGCTATGGCTACACCTTC
TRBJ1-1 13 TRBV10-1 few NA CASPCDRPTEAFF TGCGCCAGCCCCTGCGACAGGCCCACTGAAGCTTTCTTT
TRBJ1-1 16 TRBV7-2 few NA CASSPLTGAANTEAFF TGTGCCAGCAGCCCCCTAACGGGCGCAGCGAACACTGAAGCTTTCTTT
TRBJ1-1 12 TRBV29-1 few TRBD1 CSGGQGRGEAFF TGCAGCGGGGGACAGGGGAGGGGTGAAGCTTTCTTT
TRBJ2-1 17 TRBV11-2 many NA CASSLGGAGSSYNEQFF TGTGCCAGCAGCTTAGGAGGGGCAGGGAGCTCCTACAATGAGCAGTTCTTC
TRBJ2-1 17 TRBV20-1 NA TRBD2 CSARPLAGSSSYNEQFF TGCAGTGCTAGACCGCTAGCGGGCTCAAGCTCCTACAATGAGCAGTTCTTC
TRBJ1-1 14 TRBV3-1 NA NA CASSQDGGNTEAFF TGTGCCAGCAGCCAAGACGGGGGAAACACTGAAGCTTTCTTT
TRBJ2-2 15 TRBV7-6 many TRBD1 CASSPRTGGNGELFF TGTGCCAGCAGCCCCCGGACAGGGGGCAACGGGGAGCTGTTTTTT
TRBJ1-1 13 TRBV29-1 NA NA CSVEPHPAPEAFF TGCAGCGTTGAACCTCACCCCGCCCCTGAAGCTTTCTTT
TRBJ1-1 12 TRBV20-1 many NA CSARVQGAEAFF TGCAGTGCTAGAGTTCAAGGCGCTGAAGCTTTCTTT
TRBJ2-7 13 TRBV6-1 few TRBD1 CASIGTGGSEQYF TGTGCCAGCATCGGGACAGGGGGTAGCGAGCAGTACTTC
TRBJ1-2 11 TRBV4-1 many NA CASSQGGGYTF TGCGCCAGCAGCCAAGGAGGGGGCTACACCTTC
TRBJ2-5 14 TRBV11-2 NA NA CASSLWSGTETQYF TGTGCCAGCAGCTTATGGTCAGGGACGGAGACCCAGTACTTC
TRBJ1-1 14 TRBV7-2 NA NA CASSLFRSDTEAFF TGTGCCAGCAGCTTATTCCGGAGCGACACTGAAGCTTTCTTT
TRBJ1-4 15 TRBV6-4 NA NA CASSDPSGKDEKLFF TGTGCCAGCAGTGACCCGTCAGGGAAGGACGAAAAACTGTTTTTT
TRBJ1-1 12 TRBV29-1 NA NA CSVETGFTEAFF TGCAGCGTTGAAACGGGGTTCACTGAAGCTTTCTTT
TRBJ2-3 15 TRBV7-2 few NA CASSFRLSAGDTQYF TGTGCCAGCAGCTTTCGACTGTCAGCAGGGGATACGCAGTATTTT
TRBJ2-1 13 TRBV3-1 NA NA CASSPRPAAEQFF TGTGCCAGCAGCCCACGACCGGCCGCTGAGCAGTTCTTC
TRBJ2-5 13 TRBV12-3/TRBV12-4 many NA CASLGTAKETQYF TGTGCCAGCCTCGGGACGGCCAAAGAGACCCAGTACTTC
TRBJ1-2 14 TRBV10-3 NA TRBD1 CATLGSGQGLEYTF TGTGCCACCCTAGGCTCGGGACAGGGCTTGGAGTACACCTTC
TRBJ2-5 12 TRBV6-2/TRBV6-3 few NA CASTGARETQYF TGTGCCAGCACGGGGGCTCGAGAGACCCAGTACTTC
TRBJ2-7 14 TRBV7-9 NA NA CASSYSRSPYEQYF TGTGCCAGCAGCTACAGCAGAAGCCCCTACGAGCAGTACTTC
TRBJ2-3 14 TRBV20-1 few TRBD2 CSADGGSSTDTQYF TGCAGTGCCGACGGGGGGAGCTCCACAGATACGCAGTATTTT
TRBJ2-7 11 TRBV29-1 many NA CSASRGNEQYF TGCAGCGCCAGTAGGGGGAACGAGCAGTACTTC
TRBJ2-7 14 TRBV6-1 few NA CASSESPSGYEQYF TGTGCCAGCAGTGAATCCCCCTCGGGGTACGAGCAGTACTTC
TRBJ1-6 13 TRBV9 NA NA CASSLGAIPPLHF TGTGCCAGCAGCCTCGGAGCAATTCCACCCCTCCACTTT
TRBJ1-6 14 TRBV4-3 NA TRBD1 CASSKGDRPSPLHF TGCGCCAGTTCTAAGGGGGACAGGCCTTCACCCCTCCACTTT
TRBJ1-1 11 TRBV6-2/TRBV6-3 few NA CASSYLFEAFF TGTGCCAGCAGTTACTTGTTTGAAGCTTTCTTT
TRBJ2-1 16 TRBV9 many TRBD2 CASSVGGTSGSYEQFF TGTGCCAGCAGCGTAGGAGGGACTAGCGGGAGTTATGAGCAGTTCTTC
TRBJ1-1 13 TRBV5-1 few TRBD1 CASTGEGNTEAFF TGCGCCAGTACAGGGGAGGGGAACACTGAAGCTTTCTTT
TRBJ2-1 13 TRBV2 NA NA CASSEDPYNEQFF TGTGCCAGCAGTGAGGACCCTTACAATGAGCAGTTCTTC
TRBJ1-1 17 TRBV6-2/TRBV6-3 NA TRBD1 CASTRTRSGTGVPEAFF TGTGCCAGCACCCGTACAAGATCCGGGACAGGGGTCCCTGAAGCTTTCTTT
TRBJ2-1 17 TRBV11-3 many TRBD2 CASSLGVAGTTYNEQFF TGTGCCAGCAGCTTAGGGGTAGCGGGTACAACCTACAATGAGCAGTTCTTC
TRBJ1-1 12 TRBV12-5 NA NA CASGYQGFEAFF TGTGCTAGTGGTTATCAGGGCTTTGAAGCTTTCTTT
TRBJ2-1 18 TRBV18 NA TRBD1 CASSFFPPGQGFYNEQFF TGTGCCAGCTCATTTTTCCCCCCGGGACAGGGGTTCTACAATGAGCAGTTCTTC
TRBJ2-3 12 TRBV20-1 few NA CSANLPTDTQYF TGCAGTGCTAATCTGCCCACAGATACGCAGTATTTT
TRBJ1-5 12 TRBV28 few NA CASAGAGQPQHF TGTGCCAGCGCAGGGGCGGGTCAGCCCCAGCATTTT
TRBJ1-6 15 TRBV4-2 many NA CASSQGQNYNSPLHF TGTGCCAGCAGCCAAGGGCAGAACTATAATTCACCCCTCCACTTT
TRBJ2-5 13 TRBV29-1 NA NA CSVEYSISGTQYF TGCAGCGTTGAATATTCCATCTCGGGGACCCAGTACTTC
TRBJ2-2 17 TRBV27 NA TRBD2 CASTSVLAAGETGELFF TGTGCCAGCACTTCGGTACTAGCGGCAGGGGAAACCGGGGAGCTGTTTTTT
TRBJ1-2 16 TRBV18 NA TRBD1 CASSPPGGWSNYGYTF TGTGCCAGCTCACCCCCAGGGGGCTGGTCTAACTATGGCTACACCTTC
TRBJ2-7 15 TRBV4-3 NA TRBD1 CASSREGDSNYEQYF TGCGCCAGCAGCCGCGAAGGGGACAGTAACTACGAGCAGTACTTC
TRBJ1-5 11 TRBV6-1 few NA CASSEDLPQHF TGTGCCAGCAGTGAAGATCTGCCCCAGCATTTT